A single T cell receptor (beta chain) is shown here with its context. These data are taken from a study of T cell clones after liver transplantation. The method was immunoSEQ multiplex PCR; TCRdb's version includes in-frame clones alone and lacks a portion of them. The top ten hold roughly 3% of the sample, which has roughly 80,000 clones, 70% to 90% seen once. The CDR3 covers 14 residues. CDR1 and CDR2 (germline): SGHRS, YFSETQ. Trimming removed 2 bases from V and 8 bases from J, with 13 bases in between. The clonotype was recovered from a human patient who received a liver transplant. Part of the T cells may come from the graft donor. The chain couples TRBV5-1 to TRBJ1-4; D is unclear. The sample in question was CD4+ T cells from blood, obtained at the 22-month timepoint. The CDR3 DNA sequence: TGCGCCAGCAGCTTCGGGCAAGAAGGGGAAAAACTGTTTTTT. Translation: CASSFGQEGEKLFF.